The 28 T cell receptor beta chains in this list originate from one sample, sequenced in a study of T-cell reconstitution after alpha-beta-depleted transplantation in children. Preparation of the TCRbeta library used unique molecular identifiers. TCRdb reanalysed the PCR reads using MiXCR and keeps one entry per CDR3 protein. The top ten clones hold 3.3% of a sample with about 540,000 distinct CDR3 sequences, around 20% of them seen once. The input for sequencing was PBMCs from the stem cell graft donor, taken from the stem cell graft. The origin of the receptors is a human donor who donated a stem cell graft to a child with acute lymphoblastic leukemia.

There are a few counts of this clonotype. The chain combines TRBV5-5 with TRBJ2-7; TRBD1 is a possible D gene (6 bases). The CDR3 is 13 amino acids. V was clipped by 4 bases and J by 1 base, with 9 bases between them. The germline gives CDR1 SGHKS, CDR2 YYEKEE (reference sequence). CDR3 amino acids: CASSDGQSYEQYF. The CDR3 DNA reads TGTGCCAGCAGCGACGGACAGTCCTACGAGCAGTACTTC.

The genes are TRBV12-3 or TRBV12-4 and TRBJ1-1, with D possibly matching TRBD1 (5 bases). The CDR3 is 15 amino acids. The V end was cut by 1 base, the J end by 4 bases, with 13 bases between. CDR3 coding DNA: TGTGCCAGCAGTTTAGGCTTGGGGGGTTTCACTGAAGCTTTCTTT. This codes for CASSLGLGGFTEAFF.

V is TRBV21-1 and J is TRBJ1-5; TRBD1 is the table's D call and was not checked against the DNA. TRBV21-1 is a documented pseudogene. The CDR3 length is 18 residues. The DNA for the CDR3 is TGTGCCAGCGCCCGGAACAGGCCCCAAAGAAGGAGCAATCAGCCCCAGCATTTT. Translating it yields CASARNRPQRRSNQPQHF.

This clonotype has only a few counts. The CDR3 spells CASSQDYRESTQYF. DNA for the CDR3: TGTGCCAGCAGCCAAGATTATCGCGAGTCAACCCAGTACTTC. This sequence joins TRBV14 and TRBJ2-5; D is uncertain. CDR1 is SGHDN, CDR2 FVKESK, per germline. The V end lost 0 bases, the J end lost 8 bases, and 13 bases lay between the germline ends. CDR3 length equals 14 residues. Full variable domain (missing parts from reference TRBV14 and TRBJ2-5): EAGVTQFPSHSVIEKGQTVTLRCDPISGHDNLYWYRRVMGKEIKFLLHFVKESKQDESGMPNNRFLAERTGGTYSTLKVQPAELEDSGVYFCASSQDYRESTQYFGPGTRLLVL.

In DNA, the CDR3 is TGCGCCAGCAGCTTGGTGGGGGGGGGAAGGAACACTGAAGCTTTCTTT. Translating gives CASSLVGGGRNTEAFF. The chain employs TRBV5-1 and TRBJ1-1, with D maybe TRBD1 (5 bases). The CDR3 length is 16 residues. CDR1 and CDR2 (germline): SGHRS, YFSETQ. Trimming took 0 bases from V and 1 from J, leaving 13 bases between them.

A few counts support this clonotype. This chain uses TRBV30 with TRBJ2-7; 8 bases map to TRBD1. Germline values: CDR1 GTSNPN, CDR2 SVGIG (reference sequence). The CDR3 has 16 residues. V shed 2 bases and J 5 bases; nucleotides not matched to a gene: 14. CDR3: CAWSWYGQGGGDEQYF. In nucleotides, the CDR3 is TGTGCCTGGAGTTGGTATGGACAGGGCGGTGGTGACGAGCAGTACTTC.

V gene TRBV20-1 combines with J gene TRBJ2-1, with 11 nucleotides matching TRBD2. This CDR3 spans 16 amino acids. V dropped 2 bases and J dropped 8; count of bases not matched to a gene: 11. The germline CDR1 and CDR2 sequences are DFQATT and SNEGSKA (reference sequence). This CDR3 is CSARHSGRAQVDEQFF. The CDR3 region has the DNA TGCAGTGCTAGACATAGCGGGAGGGCCCAGGTCGATGAGCAGTTCTTC.

This clonotype was detected a few times. The J gene is TRBJ2-7, the V gene TRBV4-1; 14 positions match TRBD2. Germline CDR1 and CDR2: MGHRA and YSYEKL. The CDR3 is made up of 19 amino acids. With 3 bases clipped from V and 4 bases from J, the junction kept 14 bases outside the gene matches. CDR3: CASSHGPGTSGRFSYEQYF. Here the CDR3 DNA reads TGCGCCAGCAGCCATGGTCCCGGGACTAGCGGGAGATTTTCTTACGAGCAGTACTTC.

The CDR3 protein is CSALSRFSGNTIYF. For the CDR3, the DNA is TGCAGTGCCCTATCCCGGTTCTCTGGAAACACCATATATTTT. The chain carries TRBV20-1 and TRBJ1-3; D call uncertain. Germline V gene data show CDR1 as DFQATT and CDR2 as SNEGSKA (reference sequence). Trimming stripped 6 bases from V and 0 bases from J, with 12 bases between. The CDR3 sequence is 14 residues long.

The sample holds many counts of this clonotype. The rearrangement uses TRBV5-1 and TRBJ1-2; 9 nucleotides agree with TRBD1. The CDR3 is 16 amino acids. Germline CDR1 reads SGHRS; CDR2 reads YFSETQ. V was clipped by 4 bases and J by 7 bases; unmatched bases: 14. In DNA, the CDR3 is TGCGCCAGCAGCACCTCAGGGGACAGGGCGTTAGGTGGCTACACCTTC. Translation: CASSTSGDRALGGYTF.

CDR3: CSVDLLGYEQYF. The CDR3 nucleotides are TGCAGCGTTGACCTACTAGGCTACGAGCAGTACTTC. This chain uses TRBV29-1 with TRBJ2-7; D might be TRBD2 (5 bases). The ends were cut back, 3 bases at V and 3 bases at J, with 9 bases in the middle. This CDR3 is built from 12 residues. Germline V lookup: CDR1 SQVTM, CDR2 ANQGSEA.

The chain couples TRBV18 to TRBJ1-1; D is ambiguous. CDR3 size: 15 residues. The V gene's germline CDR1 is KGHSH and CDR2 LQKENI. V lost 0 bases and J 3 bases, leaving 11 bases between the germline ends. CDR3 DNA: TGTGCCAGCTCACCACCCGGTTTTTTGTACACTGAAGCTTTCTTT. Its translation: CASSPPGFLYTEAFF.

The chain carries TRBV10-3 and TRBJ2-7; D might be TRBD1 (6 bases). Germline lookup yields CDR1 ENHRY and CDR2 SYGVKD. The V gene lost 0 bases and the J gene lost 6 bases, with 18 bases spanning the gap. The CDR3 length is 16 residues. This CDR3 reads CAISESGAESLIEQYF. For the CDR3, the DNA is TGTGCCATCAGTGAGTCGGGGGCGGAATCTCTCATCGAGCAGTACTTC.

This clonotype was seen only a few times. The chain employs TRBV3-1 and TRBJ2-7; D is unclear. CDR3 length equals 13 residues. Germline V gene sequence: CDR1 LGHDT, CDR2 YNNKEL (reference sequence). Trimming took 0 bases from V and 9 from J, leaving 12 bases between them. In nucleotides, the CDR3 is TGTGCCAGCAGCCAAGAAGGAGCGTCGGGGCAGTACTTC. Translating gives CASSQEGASGQYF.

A note on this clonotype: With a much larger clone just one base away, this may be a read error. V gene TRBV25-1 combines with J gene TRBJ1-3; D might be TRBD1 (5 bases). The CDR3 has 13 residues. CDR1 is MGHDK, CDR2 SYGVNS, per germline. The CDR3 here is CAISAAGTATIYF. The CDR3, as DNA: TGTGCCATCAGTGCGGCAGGGACCGCAACCATATATTTT.

Ten or more counts support this clonotype. The chain uses TRBV7-9 and TRBJ1-1; no reliable D call. Germline V gene sequence: CDR1 SEHNR, CDR2 FQNEAQ (reference sequence). V gave up 1 base and J gave up 4 bases, with 4 bases separating them. The CDR3 has 12 residues. The CDR3 spells CASSLGSTEAFF. CDR3 coding DNA: TGTGCCAGCAGCTTAGGAAGCACTGAAGCTTTCTTT.

This clonotype was seen a handful of times. The genes are TRBV2 and TRBJ2-5, with TRBD2 identical over 11 bases. CDR1 is SNHLY, CDR2 FYNNEI, per germline. After removal of 5 bases from V and 1 base from J, the junction contained 3 bases not matched to a gene. The CDR3 is 15 amino acids. CDR3 in amino acids: CASSRTSGPQETQYF. The CDR3 DNA reads as TGTGCCAGCAGTCGGACTAGCGGGCCCCAAGAGACCCAGTACTTC. Full variable domain (rest looked up from reference TRBV2 and TRBJ2-5): EPEVTQTPSHQVTQMGQEVILRCVPISNHLYFYWYRQILGQKVEFLVSFYNNEISEKSEIFDDQFSVERPDGSNFTLKIRSTKLEDSAMYFCASSRTSGPQETQYFGPGTRLLVL.

This clonotype was recorded a few times. This chain uses TRBV9 with TRBJ1-2; D is uncertain. The CDR3 extends over 12 amino acids. Trimming left V 0 bases short and J 3 bases short, with 3 bases between. Per the germline V gene, CDR1 is SGDLS and CDR2 is YYNGEE. The CDR3 DNA reads TGTGCCAGCAGCGTAGGGGACTATGGCTACACCTTC. As protein: CASSVGDYGYTF. Combining the CDR3 with reference TRBV9 and TRBJ1-2 gives the whole variable domain DSGVTQTPKHLITATGQRVTLRCSPRSGDLSVYWYQQSLDQGLQFLIQYYNGEERAKGNILERFSAQQFPDLHSELNLSSLELGDSALYFCASSVGDYGYTFGSGTRLTVV.

V and J are TRBV20-1 and TRBJ1-4; TRBD1 matches at 7 bases. J was trimmed by 4 bases and V by 6 bases; bases with no gene match: 5. Germline V CDR1 and CDR2: DFQATT, SNEGSKA (reference sequence). The length of the CDR3 is 13 residues. CDR3 coding DNA: TGCAGTGCCCGGGACAGCCGTAATGAAAAACTGTTTTTT. It translates to CSARDSRNEKLFF.

This clonotype has only a few counts. The chain has TRBV24-1 and TRBJ1-4; tentative D call: TRBD1 (5 bases). Between the trimmed V and J ends, which lost 4 bases and 8 bases, there was a span of 16 bases. CDR1 and CDR2 (germline): KGHDR, SFDVKD. CDR3 size: 15 residues. This chain's CDR3 is CATSEGARAEEKLFF. In DNA form, the CDR3 reads TGTGCCACCAGTGAAGGGGCGCGAGCGGAAGAAAAACTGTTTTTT.

The J gene is TRBJ2-2, the V gene TRBV11-2; D is uncertain. Trimming took off 1 base at V and 6 bases at J, with 12 bases between the two ends. Germline V lookup: CDR1 SGHAT, CDR2 FQNNGV. The CDR3 runs to 15 residues. CDR3 sequence (DNA): TGTGCCAGCAGCTTAGGTTCCACTAACGCCGGGGAGCTGTTTTTT. Its protein is CASSLGSTNAGELFF.

This clonotype has a single count. The junction differs from germline at one of its ends, possibly a read error. The chain links TRBV27 to TRBJ2-3; TRBD2 might be the D (5 bases). Germline V gene data show CDR1 as MNHEY and CDR2 as SMNVEV (reference sequence). This CDR3 is built from 13 residues. The CDR3 DNA reads TGTGCCAGCAGTTATCTAGCTGGAGATGCGCAGTATTTT. Translating gives CASSYLAGDAQYF.

The chain is built from TRBV9 and TRBJ2-1; TRBD2 agrees at 10 bases. The germline gives CDR1 SGDLS, CDR2 YYNGEE. V shed 5 bases, J shed 9 bases, and the junction held 8 bases outside the gene matches. This CDR3 spans 14 amino acids. The CDR3 sequence is CASSVGGLAAEQFF. In DNA, the CDR3 is TGTGCCAGCAGTGTGGGTGGACTAGCGGCTGAGCAGTTCTTC.

The genes are TRBV12-3 or TRBV12-4 and TRBJ1-1; TRBD1 agrees at 7 bases. This CDR3 spans 13 amino acids. The J segment lost 1 base and the V segment lost 6 bases, leaving 2 bases of the junction unmatched. CDR3 DNA: TGTGCCAGCAGAGGGGGCTGGAACACTGAAGCTTTCTTT. It codes for CASRGGWNTEAFF.

The chain links TRBV27 to TRBJ2-3; 14 nucleotides agree with TRBD2. CDR1 and CDR2 from the germline V gene are MNHEY and SMNVEV (reference sequence). V trimming: 9 bases; J trimming: 4 bases; junction bases outside the gene matches: 3. CDR3 length: 14 residues. CDR3 sequence (DNA): TGTGCCAGTGGGACTAGCGGGAGCTCAGATACGCAGTATTTT. This codes for CASGTSGSSDTQYF.

This clonotype occurred a few times. The gene calls are TRBV5-1 and TRBJ2-2; D gene uncertain. Germline CDR1 and CDR2: SGHRS and YFSETQ. The CDR3 length is 15 residues. V lost 2 bases, J lost 4 bases, and 12 bases lay in between. CDR3 region: CASSFRDLPTGELFF. CDR3 DNA sequence: TGCGCCAGCAGCTTTCGTGACCTCCCCACCGGGGAGCTGTTTTTT.

This clonotype has only a few counts. This chain uses TRBV5-1 with TRBJ2-7, with TRBD2 matching over 12 bases. Germline CDR1 reads SGHRS; CDR2 reads YFSETQ. The CDR3 is made up of 16 amino acids. Losses at the gene ends were 0 bases for V and 3 bases for J; bases not matched to a gene: 4. In DNA form, the CDR3 reads TGCGCCAGCAGCTTGGCCGGGACTAGCGGGTACTACGAGCAGTACTTC. Encoded protein: CASSLAGTSGYYEQYF.

The CDR3, as DNA: TGTGCCAGCAGCTTGAGGCAGGGAGTGCAAGAGACCCAGTACTTC. This sequence encodes CASSLRQGVQETQYF. The chain is built from TRBV5-4 and TRBJ2-5, with D possibly called TRBD1 or TRBD2 (5 bases each). The CDR3 totals 15 residues. V lost 1 base to trimming and J lost 2 bases, with 12 bases between them. Per germline, CDR1 SGHNT and CDR2 YYREEE (reference sequence).